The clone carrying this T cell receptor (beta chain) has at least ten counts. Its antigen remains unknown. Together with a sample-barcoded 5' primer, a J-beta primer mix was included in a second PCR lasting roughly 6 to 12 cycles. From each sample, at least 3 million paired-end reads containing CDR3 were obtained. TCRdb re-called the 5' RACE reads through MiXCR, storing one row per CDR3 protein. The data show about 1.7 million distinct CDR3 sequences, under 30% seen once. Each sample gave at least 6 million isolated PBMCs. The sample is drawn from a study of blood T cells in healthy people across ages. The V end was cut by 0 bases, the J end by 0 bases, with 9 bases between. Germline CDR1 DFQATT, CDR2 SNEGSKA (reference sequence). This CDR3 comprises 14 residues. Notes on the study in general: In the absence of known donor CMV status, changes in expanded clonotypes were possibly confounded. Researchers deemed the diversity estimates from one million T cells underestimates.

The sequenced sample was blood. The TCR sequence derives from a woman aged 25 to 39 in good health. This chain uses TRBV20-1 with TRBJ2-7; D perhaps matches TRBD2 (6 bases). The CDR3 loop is CSARDPTSSYEQYF. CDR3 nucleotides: TGCAGTGCTAGAGATCCGACTAGCTCCTACGAGCAGTACTTC.